The rows below give T cell receptor beta chains drawn from one sample of a study of blood T cell repertoires in COVID-19. The repertoire was sequenced with immunoSEQ multiplex PCR; TCRdb's copy has only in-frame clones and lacks some. The data show 200,000 to 300,000 clones, with 70% to 90% seen just once and about 2.3% held by the top ten. The sample consisted of PBMCs or T cells enriched from blood (not recorded which). These receptors were collected from a woman between 40 and 55 years old with acute COVID-19. The CDR3 runs from the conserved cysteine through the conserved F or W. The D gene is left open where the match is weak. The size field is filled for only some rows; it gives once, few, many or a size class.

d_call: NA; v_call: TRBV24-1; clone_size: NA; j_call: TRBJ2-3; cdr3_aa: CATSDPGFTPDTQYF; cdr3_nt: TGTGCCACCAGTGATCCAGGGTTTACACCCGATACGCAGTATTTT
d_call: TRBD1; v_call: TRBV9; clone_size: NA; j_call: TRBJ1-2; cdr3_aa: CASSVKGTGDFKSGYTF; cdr3_nt: TGTGCCAGCAGCGTAAAGGGGACAGGGGACTTCAAGAGTGGCTACACCTTC
d_call: TRBD2; v_call: TRBV2; clone_size: NA; j_call: TRBJ2-2; cdr3_aa: CASLGGGPNTGELFF; cdr3_nt: TGTGCCAGCCTCGGGGGAGGGCCGAACACCGGGGAGCTGTTTTTT
d_call: NA; v_call: TRBV18; clone_size: NA; j_call: TRBJ1-6; cdr3_aa: CASSPQGGTGLNSPLHF; cdr3_nt: TGTGCCAGCTCACCACAGGGAGGCACAGGACTGAATTCACCCCTCCACTTT
d_call: NA; v_call: TRBV2; clone_size: NA; j_call: TRBJ1-6; cdr3_aa: CASSRHLPDNSPLHF; cdr3_nt: TGTGCCAGCAGTCGACATCTGCCTGATAATTCACCCCTCCACTTT
d_call: NA; v_call: TRBV13; clone_size: few; j_call: TRBJ2-2; cdr3_aa: CASSLARQYTGELFF; cdr3_nt: TGTGCCAGCAGCTTAGCGCGACAGTACACCGGGGAGCTGTTTTTT
d_call: TRBD1; v_call: TRBV19; clone_size: NA; j_call: TRBJ1-2; cdr3_aa: CASSTLGTGNYGYTF; cdr3_nt: TGTGCCAGTAGTACCCTCGGGACAGGGAACTATGGCTACACCTTC
d_call: NA; v_call: TRBV30; clone_size: NA; j_call: TRBJ2-5; cdr3_aa: CAWKNREQETQYF; cdr3_nt: TGTGCCTGGAAAAATCGGGAGCAAGAGACCCAGTACTTC
d_call: NA; v_call: TRBV6-5; clone_size: many; j_call: TRBJ1-1; cdr3_aa: CASSNLGRRGTEAFF; cdr3_nt: TGTGCCAGCAGCAATCTCGGGCGACGGGGCACTGAAGCTTTCTTT
d_call: TRBD1; v_call: TRBV6-5; clone_size: NA; j_call: TRBJ2-3; cdr3_aa: CASSYSTGQGTDTQYF; cdr3_nt: TGTGCCAGCAGTTACTCGACAGGACAGGGCACAGATACGCAGTATTTT
d_call: NA; v_call: TRBV19; clone_size: NA; j_call: TRBJ2-7; cdr3_aa: CASSNHGPYEQYF; cdr3_nt: TGTGCCAGTAGTAACCACGGTCCCTACGAGCAGTACTTC
d_call: NA; v_call: TRBV21-1; clone_size: NA; j_call: TRBJ1-1; cdr3_aa: CASSKRDPEAFF; cdr3_nt: TGTGCCAGCAGCAAACGGGATCCAGAAGCTTTCTTT
d_call: TRBD1; v_call: TRBV2; clone_size: NA; j_call: TRBJ2-5; cdr3_aa: CASRAQGAGGETQYF; cdr3_nt: TGTGCCAGCAGGGCTCAGGGGGCTGGCGGCGAGACCCAGTACTTC
d_call: NA; v_call: TRBV30; clone_size: NA; j_call: TRBJ1-2; cdr3_aa: CACETSAGLPYGYTF; cdr3_nt: TGTGCCTGTGAAACCTCTGCTGGACTGCCCTATGGCTACACCTTC
d_call: NA; v_call: TRBV19; clone_size: NA; j_call: TRBJ2-7; cdr3_aa: CASSIQGRGPYEQYF; cdr3_nt: TGTGCCAGTAGTATACAGGGGAGGGGACCTTACGAGCAGTACTTC
d_call: TRBD1; v_call: TRBV2; clone_size: NA; j_call: TRBJ1-5; cdr3_aa: CASSDVQGFNQPQHF; cdr3_nt: TGTGCCAGCAGCGATGTACAGGGGTTCAATCAGCCCCAGCATTTT
d_call: NA; v_call: TRBV6-4; clone_size: NA; j_call: TRBJ2-5; cdr3_aa: CASSDRGGETQYF; cdr3_nt: TGTGCCAGCAGTGACAGGGGGGGGGAGACCCAGTACTTC
d_call: NA; v_call: TRBV19; clone_size: NA; j_call: TRBJ2-5; cdr3_aa: CASSISGYNQETQYF; cdr3_nt: TGTGCCAGTAGTATATCAGGCTACAACCAAGAGACCCAGTACTTC
d_call: NA; v_call: TRBV19; clone_size: NA; j_call: TRBJ1-2; cdr3_aa: CASTAVRYGYTF; cdr3_nt: TGTGCCAGTACCGCGGTCCGGTATGGCTACACCTTC
d_call: NA; v_call: TRBV7-2; clone_size: NA; j_call: TRBJ2-7; cdr3_aa: CASSSYGPYEQYF; cdr3_nt: TGTGCCAGCAGCTCTTATGGCCCCTACGAGCAGTACTTC
d_call: TRBD1; v_call: TRBV24-1; clone_size: NA; j_call: TRBJ1-5; cdr3_aa: CATSDLRDSNSNQPQHF; cdr3_nt: TGTGCCACCAGTGATTTGCGGGACAGTAATAGCAATCAGCCCCAGCATTTT
d_call: NA; v_call: TRBV7-9; clone_size: NA; j_call: TRBJ1-5; cdr3_aa: CASSSDYQPQHF; cdr3_nt: TGTGCCAGCAGCTCTGACTATCAGCCCCAGCATTTT
d_call: NA; v_call: TRBV7-8; clone_size: NA; j_call: TRBJ1-1; cdr3_aa: CASSAGYTEAFF; cdr3_nt: TGTGCCAGCAGCGCCGGTTACACTGAAGCTTTCTTT
d_call: NA; v_call: TRBV29-1; clone_size: once; j_call: TRBJ1-1; cdr3_aa: CSVGIGLNYEAFF; cdr3_nt: TGCAGCGTTGGAATTGGACTGAATTATGAAGCTTTCTTT
d_call: NA; v_call: TRBV11-3; clone_size: NA; j_call: TRBJ1-2; cdr3_aa: CASSSTRGAGYGYTF; cdr3_nt: TGTGCCAGCAGCTCTACCCGGGGGGCCGGCTATGGCTACACCTTC
d_call: NA; v_call: TRBV5-4; clone_size: few; j_call: TRBJ2-7; cdr3_aa: CASSLVQGPREQYF; cdr3_nt: TGTGCCAGCAGCTTGGTACAGGGACCCCGAGAGCAGTACTTC
d_call: NA; v_call: TRBV5-5; clone_size: NA; j_call: TRBJ2-2; cdr3_aa: CASSYQEGIGGELFF; cdr3_nt: TGTGCCAGCAGCTACCAGGAGGGAATAGGCGGGGAGCTGTTTTTT
d_call: TRBD1; v_call: TRBV7-2; clone_size: NA; j_call: TRBJ1-4; cdr3_aa: CASSVGTGNEKLFF; cdr3_nt: TGTGCCAGCAGCGTCGGGACAGGGAATGAAAAACTGTTTTTT
d_call: TRBD1; v_call: TRBV7-9; clone_size: NA; j_call: TRBJ2-7; cdr3_aa: CASSPTGQGVHEQYF; cdr3_nt: TGTGCCAGCAGCCCAACCGGACAGGGGGTCCACGAGCAGTACTTC
d_call: NA; v_call: TRBV27; clone_size: NA; j_call: TRBJ2-5; cdr3_aa: CASSTLPLQETQYF; cdr3_nt: TGTGCCAGCAGTACCCTCCCCCTACAAGAGACCCAGTACTTC
d_call: TRBD1; v_call: TRBV14; clone_size: few; j_call: TRBJ1-6; cdr3_aa: CASSQGTGGNNSPLHF; cdr3_nt: TGTGCCAGCAGCCAAGGTACAGGGGGAAATAATTCACCCCTCCACTTT
d_call: TRBD1; v_call: TRBV11-2; clone_size: few; j_call: TRBJ1-4; cdr3_aa: CASSLGTEMSTNEKLFF; cdr3_nt: TGTGCCAGCAGCCTCGGGACAGAAATGTCAACTAATGAAAAACTGTTTTTT
d_call: TRBD1; v_call: TRBV28; clone_size: NA; j_call: TRBJ1-2; cdr3_aa: CASRVGGADYGYTF; cdr3_nt: TGTGCCAGCAGGGTAGGGGGCGCGGACTATGGCTACACCTTC
d_call: TRBD2; v_call: TRBV5-8; clone_size: once; j_call: TRBJ2-3; cdr3_aa: CASSWVGGGTDTQYF; cdr3_nt: TGTGCCAGCAGCTGGGTGGGAGGGGGCACAGATACGCAGTATTTT
d_call: NA; v_call: TRBV4-2; clone_size: NA; j_call: TRBJ2-5; cdr3_aa: CASSPGGQSGAQYF; cdr3_nt: TGTGCCAGCAGTCCCGGCGGGCAATCGGGGGCCCAGTACTTC
d_call: TRBD2; v_call: TRBV2; clone_size: NA; j_call: TRBJ2-1; cdr3_aa: CASKSGVEFF; cdr3_nt: TGTGCCAGCAAGAGCGGGGTGGAGTTCTTC
d_call: NA; v_call: TRBV10-3; clone_size: NA; j_call: TRBJ2-1; cdr3_aa: CATLSASSYNEQFF; cdr3_nt: TGTGCCACCCTTAGCGCAAGCTCCTACAATGAGCAGTTCTTC
d_call: TRBD1; v_call: TRBV4-1; clone_size: few; j_call: TRBJ2-7; cdr3_aa: CASSRSGQSYEQYF; cdr3_nt: TGCGCCAGCAGCCGATCGGGACAGTCCTACGAGCAGTACTTC
d_call: NA; v_call: TRBV12-3/TRBV12-4; clone_size: NA; j_call: TRBJ1-5; cdr3_aa: CASTQGLHQPQHF; cdr3_nt: TGTGCCAGCACTCAGGGGTTACATCAGCCCCAGCATTTT
d_call: NA; v_call: TRBV3-1/TRBV3-2; clone_size: NA; j_call: TRBJ2-5; cdr3_aa: CASSRGRLAETQYF; cdr3_nt: TGTGCCAGCAGCCGGGGACGGCTAGCGGAGACCCAGTACTTC
d_call: NA; v_call: TRBV5-1; clone_size: NA; j_call: TRBJ2-3; cdr3_aa: CASSPGGLGGTDTQYF; cdr3_nt: TGCGCCAGCAGCCCTGGTGGGTTAGGGGGCACAGATACGCAGTATTTT
d_call: NA; v_call: TRBV4-3; clone_size: NA; j_call: TRBJ1-5; cdr3_aa: CASSQGHFSNQPQHF; cdr3_nt: TGCGCCAGCAGCCAAGGACACTTTAGCAATCAGCCCCAGCATTTT
d_call: NA; v_call: TRBV29-1; clone_size: NA; j_call: TRBJ2-1; cdr3_aa: CSVTPNNEQFF; cdr3_nt: TGCAGCGTTACTCCCAACAATGAGCAGTTCTTC
d_call: NA; v_call: TRBV4-2; clone_size: NA; j_call: TRBJ2-3; cdr3_aa: CASSPGGRGQADTQYF; cdr3_nt: TGTGCCAGCAGCCCCGGTGGCCGAGGGCAGGCAGATACGCAGTATTTT
d_call: NA; v_call: TRBV9; clone_size: NA; j_call: TRBJ1-4; cdr3_aa: CASSPIEVGRMELFF; cdr3_nt: TGTGCCAGCAGCCCTATTGAGGTGGGGAGGATGGAACTGTTTTTT
d_call: TRBD2; v_call: TRBV2; clone_size: NA; j_call: TRBJ2-2; cdr3_aa: CASMNREGQGTGELFF; cdr3_nt: TGTGCCAGCATGAATCGGGAGGGCCAGGGCACCGGGGAGCTGTTTTTT
d_call: NA; v_call: TRBV2; clone_size: NA; j_call: TRBJ1-2; cdr3_aa: CASSDPGGRNYGYTF; cdr3_nt: TGTGCCAGCAGTGATCCGGGGGGACGGAACTATGGCTACACCTTC
d_call: NA; v_call: TRBV4-1; clone_size: NA; j_call: TRBJ1-3; cdr3_aa: CASSQAGRDPFGNTIYF; cdr3_nt: TGCGCCAGCAGCCAAGCCGGGAGGGACCCCTTTGGAAACACCATATATTTT
d_call: TRBD1; v_call: TRBV6-5; clone_size: NA; j_call: TRBJ1-2; cdr3_aa: CASIRPGGYGYTF; cdr3_nt: TGTGCCAGCATTCGACCAGGGGGCTATGGCTACACCTTC
d_call: TRBD1; v_call: TRBV6-2/TRBV6-3; clone_size: NA; j_call: TRBJ1-1; cdr3_aa: CASSLTGGNEAFF; cdr3_nt: TGTGCCAGCAGCCTGACAGGGGGCAACGAAGCTTTCTTT
d_call: TRBD2; v_call: TRBV9; clone_size: NA; j_call: TRBJ2-3; cdr3_aa: CASSGSGRATDTQYF; cdr3_nt: TGTGCCAGCAGCGGTAGCGGGAGGGCCACAGATACGCAGTATTTT
d_call: NA; v_call: TRBV12-5; clone_size: NA; j_call: TRBJ1-4; cdr3_aa: CASGLGRIGEKLFF; cdr3_nt: TGTGCTAGTGGTTTGGGCAGGATCGGTGAAAAACTGTTTTTT
d_call: TRBD1; v_call: TRBV4-1; clone_size: NA; j_call: TRBJ2-3; cdr3_aa: CASSQARGSQVISADTQYF; cdr3_nt: TGCGCCAGCAGCCAAGCCAGGGGGAGCCAGGTAATTTCAGCAGATACGCAGTATTTT
d_call: TRBD1; v_call: TRBV19; clone_size: NA; j_call: TRBJ1-2; cdr3_aa: CASSRQGILSDGYTF; cdr3_nt: TGTGCCAGTAGCAGACAGGGGATATTGAGTGATGGCTACACCTTC